This entry is about one T cell receptor (beta chain). Its matching antigen is unknown. The data are from a study of beta chain features in type 1 diabetes. Findings and caveats of the study: Any HLA effect on TCRB rearrangement was left unresolved by small sub-analyses.

Expressed TCRB transcripts were sequenced because the isolated RNA had all been reverse transcribed beforehand. The repertoire was sequenced with immunoSEQ multiplex PCR; TCRdb's copy has only in-frame clones and lacks some. This table holds about 620,000 clones, around a sixth found once. The authors sorted CD4+ naive, central memory, regulatory and stem cell-like memory cells via CD45RO/CCR7/CD25/CD127/CD95/CD27. This CDR3 is built from 10 residues. Germline assignment: CDR1 DFQATT and CDR2 SNEGSKA (reference sequence). This TCR came from a man between 18 and 35 years old in good health. Material: naive CD4+ T cells from blood. This chain connects TRBV20-1 to TRBJ1-2; a possible D gene is TRBD1 (5 bases). CDR3 DNA sequence: TGCAGACCGACAGATTATGGCTACACCTTC. It yields the protein CRPTDYGYTF.